This TCR beta chain appears in the sequencing data of a study of T cells in Graves' hyperthyroidism and ophthalmopathy (dated by TCRdb to 2018 to 2020). Turning to the overall study: Peripheral blood samples were taken at initial diagnosis, before any treatment was given. TCR V-J signatures able to tell the groups apart were searched for in a discovery cohort of 90 to 100 patients, of whom approximately 40 had Graves' ophthalmopathy and under 65 had stable Graves' hyperthyroidism. Prospective prediction of ophthalmopathy was tested in an independent validation cohort of fewer than 20 hyperthyroidism patients and around 16 patients who later progressed to ophthalmopathy. The roughly 100 discovery patients were randomly divided into training and test sets at a 7:3 ratio. In six Graves' hyperthyroidism patients, the study also compared T-cell repertoires from thyroid tissue with T-cell repertoires from blood. After sampling, hyperthyroidism patients received methimazole starting at 30 mg daily, and ophthalmopathy patients received high-dose intravenous methylprednisolone. The paper describes TCR Vbeta CDR3 sequencing of around 130 peripheral blood samples, made up of approximately 40 ophthalmopathy patients, more than 70 hyperthyroidism patients and some 17 progressor patients.

The germline V gene yields SGDLS for CDR1 and YYNGEE for CDR2. Trimmed from V: 0 bases; trimmed from J: 2 bases; junction bases lacking a gene match: 0. Including cysteine and phenylalanine, the CDR3 has 15 amino acids. The CDR3 DNA has 45 bases and is translated from base 1. Moderately to severely active disease, a Clinical Activity Score of at least 3, a NOSPECS grade of at least 4, and a duration under 3 months were present in ophthalmopathy patients. The study excluded patients with uncontrolled infections, other autoimmune diseases, pregnancy or lactation. Diagnoses were based on clinical symptoms, serum thyroxine and TRAb, thyroid ultrasound and orbital computed tomography. Ficoll-Paque density gradient centrifugation was used to isolate PBMCs from approximately 10 ml of fresh peripheral blood. Trizol reagent was used to extract total RNA, and RNA quality was then checked on an Agilent 2100 Bioanalyzer.

Study-wide conclusions, independent of this receptor: Most expanded thyroid clonotypes (frequency above 0.001) were also found in blood, which suggests that blood repertoires may mirror thyroid immune responses. Sample size was not statistically predetermined, and blinding of investigators to group allocation was not performed. In validation, progression to ophthalmopathy was predicted by the model with almost 71% sensitivity and around 76% specificity, a median of around 6.5 months before onset. A model built on a 13 V-J signature distinguished ophthalmopathy from stable hyperthyroidism, reaching roughly 88% sensitivity and about 81% specificity in cross-validation and 80%/75% in testing.

This clonotype was observed a few times. It lacks a known antigen. Per-base qualities were not stored, and no clone one base away is much larger. TCR beta CDR3 regions were amplified from RNA transcripts. For the first round of RT-PCR on the TCR CDR3, the HTBI primer set was used together with the Qiagen OneStep RT-PCR kit. The libraries were constructed in a second round of multiplex PCR and then size-selected and purified. The libraries were sequenced on an Illumina HiSeq2000 using paired-end 100 bp reads. Per the source publication's procedure: SOAPnuke was used to process the raw data, with reads discarded if the reads contained adapters or uncalled bases, had a mean Phred below 15, or lacked an exact constant-primer or identifier match. High-quality paired reads were merged with COPE v1.2.5, and unique nucleotide sequences were defined as clonotypes. MiTCR v1.1 was used to align clonotypes to the IMGT TRBV, TRBD and TRBJ reference segments. The analysis was restricted to V-J combinations with a frequency above 0.0001, which together covered 99.2% of the repertoires. A TCS score was defined as the ratio of F50 (clonal expansion) to E x V (chaos), with BLOSUM62-based TCRdist applied between CDR3 peptides within each V-J. Welch's t-statistics and random forest reduced roughly 500 V-J features to 13, which were used in a naive Bayes classifier (R e1071). TCRdb applied fastp at Q25 and MiXCR to the public reads, then kept only in-frame beta chains. Under each unique CDR3 protein, matching rows form one entry showing the most common genes and DNA. These V and J calls are TCRdb output, not the study's own analysis. In all, the sample holds hundreds of thousands of distinct CDR3 sequences, and 22% of those were seen once. The ten largest make up 64% of the sample.

Sequencing was performed on blood. The clonotype comes from a man younger than 45 with Graves' ophthalmopathy. The V and J genes are TRBV9 and TRBJ2-5, with 11 bases matching TRBD2. CDR3 reads: CASSVGTSGQETQYF. Read as DNA, the sequence is TGTGCCAGCAGCGTAGGGACTAGCGGGCAAGAGACCCAGTACTTC. Outside the CDR3, residues come from the reference TRBV9 and TRBJ2-5 proteins, so the full variable domain is: DSGVTQTPKHLITATGQRVTLRCSPRSGDLSVYWYQQSLDQGLQFLIQYYNGEERAKGNILERFSAQQFPDLHSELNLSSLELGDSALYFCASSVGTSGQETQYFGPGTRLLVL.